This TCR beta chain derives from a study of blood T cell repertoires in COVID-19. The CDR3 is 15 residues long. The V gene lost 2 bases and the J gene lost 4 bases, with 12 bases spanning the gap. The germline CDR1 and CDR2 sequences are SGHDN and FVKESK. Here immunoSEQ multiplex PCR was the method, and the copy in TCRdb shows in-frame clones only, minus some. Among some 190,000 clones listed, about 83% were seen once. The chain couples TRBV14 to TRBJ2-1; weak D call: TRBD1 (6 bases). The specimen sequenced was peripheral blood. The source of this sequence is a woman in her seventies with active or convalescent COVID-19. The CDR3 bases are TGTGCCAGCAGCCAACGGGCAGGGGTATACAATGAGCAGTTCTTC. The encoded protein is CASSQRAGVYNEQFF.